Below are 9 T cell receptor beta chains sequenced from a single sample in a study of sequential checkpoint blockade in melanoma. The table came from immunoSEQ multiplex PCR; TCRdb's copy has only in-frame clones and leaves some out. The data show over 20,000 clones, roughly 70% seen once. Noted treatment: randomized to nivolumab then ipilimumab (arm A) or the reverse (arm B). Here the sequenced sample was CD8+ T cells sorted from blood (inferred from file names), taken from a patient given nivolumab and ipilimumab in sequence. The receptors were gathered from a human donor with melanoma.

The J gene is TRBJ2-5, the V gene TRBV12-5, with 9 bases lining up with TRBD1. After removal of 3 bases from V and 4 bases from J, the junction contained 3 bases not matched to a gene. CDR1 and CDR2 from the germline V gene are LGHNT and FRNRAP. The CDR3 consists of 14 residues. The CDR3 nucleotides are TGTGCTAGTGGTTTTGGACAGGGGACAGAGACCCAGTACTTC. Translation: CASGFGQGTETQYF.

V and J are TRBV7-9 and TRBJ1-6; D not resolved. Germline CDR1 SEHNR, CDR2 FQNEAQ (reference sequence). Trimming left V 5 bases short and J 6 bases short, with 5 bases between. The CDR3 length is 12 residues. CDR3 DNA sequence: TGTGCCAGCAGCGCGGCTAATTCACCCCTCCACTTT. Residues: CASSAANSPLHF.

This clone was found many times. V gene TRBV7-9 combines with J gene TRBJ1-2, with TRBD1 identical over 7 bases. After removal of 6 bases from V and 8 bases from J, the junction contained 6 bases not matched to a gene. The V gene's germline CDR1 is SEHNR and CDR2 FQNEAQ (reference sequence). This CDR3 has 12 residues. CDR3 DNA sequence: TGTGCCAGCAGAGGGGACAGTCTGGGCTACACCTTC. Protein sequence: CASRGDSLGYTF.

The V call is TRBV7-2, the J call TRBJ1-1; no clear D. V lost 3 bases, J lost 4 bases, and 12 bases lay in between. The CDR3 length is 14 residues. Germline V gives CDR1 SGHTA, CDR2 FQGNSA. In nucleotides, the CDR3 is TGTGCCAGCAGCTTTCTATCTGAGTTCACTGAAGCTTTCTTT. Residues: CASSFLSEFTEAFF.

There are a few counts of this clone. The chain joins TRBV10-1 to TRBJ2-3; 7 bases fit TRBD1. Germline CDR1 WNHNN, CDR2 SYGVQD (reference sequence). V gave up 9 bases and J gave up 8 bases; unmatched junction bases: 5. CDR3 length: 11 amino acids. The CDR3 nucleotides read TGCGCCAGTTCAGGGGGTGGTACGCAGTATTTT. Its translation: CASSGGGTQYF.

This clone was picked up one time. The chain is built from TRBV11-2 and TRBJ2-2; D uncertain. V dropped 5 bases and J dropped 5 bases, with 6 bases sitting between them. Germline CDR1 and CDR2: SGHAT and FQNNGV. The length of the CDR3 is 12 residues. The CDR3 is CASSVVTGELFF. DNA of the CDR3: TGTGCCAGCAGCGTAGTAACCGGGGAGCTGTTTTTT.

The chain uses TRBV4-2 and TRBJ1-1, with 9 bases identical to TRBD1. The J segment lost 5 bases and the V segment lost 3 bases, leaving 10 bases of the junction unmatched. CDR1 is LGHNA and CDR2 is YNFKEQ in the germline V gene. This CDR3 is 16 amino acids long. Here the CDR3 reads CASSHGQGLGRTEAFF. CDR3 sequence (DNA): TGTGCCAGCAGCCACGGACAGGGGCTAGGTAGGACTGAAGCTTTCTTT.

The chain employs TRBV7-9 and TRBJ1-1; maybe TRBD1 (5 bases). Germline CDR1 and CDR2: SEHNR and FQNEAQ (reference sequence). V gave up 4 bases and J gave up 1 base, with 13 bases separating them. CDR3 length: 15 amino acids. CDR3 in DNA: TGTGCCAGCAGCTCCCCTCCCACAGGGAACACTGAAGCTTTCTTT. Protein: CASSSPPTGNTEAFF.

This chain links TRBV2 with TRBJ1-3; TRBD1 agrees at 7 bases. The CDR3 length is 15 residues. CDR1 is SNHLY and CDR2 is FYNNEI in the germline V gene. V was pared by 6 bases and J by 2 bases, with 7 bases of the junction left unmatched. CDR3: CASRGDSETGNTIYF. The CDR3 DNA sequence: TGTGCCAGCAGGGGGGACAGTGAGACTGGAAACACCATATATTTT.